These T cell receptor beta chains were read from a single sample in a study of T cell repertoires in cytomegalovirus infection. One entry per CDR3 protein, called by TCRdb with MiXCR from the reads. The sample includes around 900,000 distinct CDR3 sequences, about a third of them seen just once. The antigens for these receptors are not known. Sequenced material: cultured CD8+ T cells from PBMCs, taken from culture after CMV antigen stimulation. The receptors were gathered from a human donor in good health (CMV status not recorded). Some clones in this sample may be carry-over from other donors' samples. Each CDR3 is given with its conserved first and last residue. Fields, in order: clone size, D gene, J gene, V gene, CDR3 DNA, CDR3 protein. D genes are given only for firm matches. The size of a clone is reported for some rows only, either as once, few or many, or as a class for expanded clones.

clone size: NA
D gene: NA
J gene: TRBJ2-7
V gene: TRBV12-3/TRBV12-4
CDR3 DNA: TGTGCCAGCGGCCCAGGGAGCTCCTACGAGCAGTACTTC
CDR3 protein: CASGPGSSYEQYF

clone size: few
D gene: NA
J gene: TRBJ1-6
V gene: TRBV6-5
CDR3 DNA: TGTGCCAGCAGTTACGATCAGGGTAATTCACCCCTCCACTTT
CDR3 protein: CASSYDQGNSPLHF

clone size: few
D gene: NA
J gene: TRBJ1-1
V gene: TRBV28
CDR3 DNA: TGTGCCAGCGTCTCAGGGACCTTGAACACTGAAGCTTTCTTT
CDR3 protein: CASVSGTLNTEAFF

clone size: few
D gene: NA
J gene: TRBJ1-1
V gene: TRBV27
CDR3 DNA: TGTGCCAGCAGTTTACGTCCGTTAGGTAGCACTGAAGCTTTCTTT
CDR3 protein: CASSLRPLGSTEAFF

clone size: many
D gene: TRBD2
J gene: TRBJ2-1
V gene: TRBV7-2
CDR3 DNA: TGTGCCAGCAGCCCTTTAGCGGGGGAGGATCAGAGGAATGAGCAGTTCTTC
CDR3 protein: CASSPLAGEDQRNEQFF

clone size: few
D gene: NA
J gene: TRBJ2-2
V gene: TRBV24-1
CDR3 DNA: TGTGCCACCAGTGATTCTTCCAGTTCCGGGGAGCTGTTTTTT
CDR3 protein: CATSDSSSSGELFF

clone size: NA
D gene: NA
J gene: TRBJ2-7
V gene: TRBV7-4
CDR3 DNA: TGTGCCAGCAGCCCACCCACCCTCGGGGAGCAGTACTTC
CDR3 protein: CASSPPTLGEQYF

clone size: few
D gene: NA
J gene: TRBJ1-3
V gene: TRBV6-1
CDR3 DNA: TGTGCCAGCAGTGACCTGGGACGGCTCTCTGGAAACACCATATATTTT
CDR3 protein: CASSDLGRLSGNTIYF

clone size: NA
D gene: NA
J gene: TRBJ1-5
V gene: TRBV7-9
CDR3 DNA: TGTGCCAGCAACAAGGGATATAGCAATCAGCCCCAGCATTTT
CDR3 protein: CASNKGYSNQPQHF

clone size: NA
D gene: NA
J gene: TRBJ1-6
V gene: TRBV19
CDR3 DNA: TGTGCCAGTACCCGTTGGGAGAGTTCAAGTTCACCCCTCCACTTT
CDR3 protein: CASTRWESSSSPLHF

clone size: many
D gene: NA
J gene: TRBJ2-3
V gene: TRBV5-1
CDR3 DNA: TGTGCCAGCAGCCCAGGAAACACAGATACGCAGTATTTT
CDR3 protein: CASSPGNTDTQYF

clone size: NA
D gene: NA
J gene: TRBJ2-7
V gene: TRBV10-1
CDR3 DNA: TGCGCCAGCAGTGATGACAGTCAATTTCCCTACGAGCAGTACTTC
CDR3 protein: CASSDDSQFPYEQYF

clone size: many
D gene: TRBD1
J gene: TRBJ2-7
V gene: TRBV7-8
CDR3 DNA: TGTGCCAGCAGCTTAGAAGGACAGGGAGGTGGGGAGCAGTACTTC
CDR3 protein: CASSLEGQGGGEQYF

clone size: NA
D gene: NA
J gene: TRBJ1-4
V gene: TRBV6-1
CDR3 DNA: TGTGCCAGCGTTTCCCAGGGACAACTGTTTTTT
CDR3 protein: CASVSQGQLFF

clone size: NA
D gene: NA
J gene: TRBJ1-2
V gene: TRBV7-8
CDR3 DNA: TGTGCCAGCAGCTTAGGGGCCCCCCAGGGGTCGGGAAGCTACACCTTC
CDR3 protein: CASSLGAPQGSGSYTF

clone size: few
D gene: NA
J gene: TRBJ2-1
V gene: TRBV7-9
CDR3 DNA: TGTGCCAGCAGCCCGGGGACACCCCGTGAGCAGTTCTTC
CDR3 protein: CASSPGTPREQFF

clone size: NA
D gene: NA
J gene: TRBJ1-5
V gene: TRBV12-3/TRBV12-4
CDR3 DNA: TGTGCCAGCAGCGCAAGTCCAGGGATTTATAGCAATCAGCCCCAGCATTTT
CDR3 protein: CASSASPGIYSNQPQHF

clone size: NA
D gene: TRBD2
J gene: TRBJ2-3
V gene: TRBV6-2/TRBV6-3
CDR3 DNA: TGTGCCAGCAGCCTTGCGGTAGCGGGGGACCCCGCCAGCACAGATACGCAGTATTTT
CDR3 protein: CASSLAVAGDPASTDTQYF

clone size: NA
D gene: NA
J gene: TRBJ2-1
V gene: TRBV7-7
CDR3 DNA: TGTGCTAGCAGCCCCACCGCGCAGAAGACAAGTGAGCAGTTCTTC
CDR3 protein: CASSPTAQKTSEQFF

clone size: NA
D gene: NA
J gene: TRBJ1-1
V gene: TRBV19
CDR3 DNA: TGTGCCAGTAGTACCCGACAGATGAACACTGAAGCTTTCTTT
CDR3 protein: CASSTRQMNTEAFF

clone size: NA
D gene: TRBD1
J gene: TRBJ1-4
V gene: TRBV5-6
CDR3 DNA: TGTGCCAGCAGCTCTTGGTCCTCCTTGGGACAGCGAAATGAAAAACTGTTTTTT
CDR3 protein: CASSSWSSLGQRNEKLFF

clone size: NA
D gene: TRBD1
J gene: TRBJ2-1
V gene: TRBV7-8
CDR3 DNA: TGTGCCAGCAGCTCCGGACAGGGTATAAACAATGAGCAGTTCTTC
CDR3 protein: CASSSGQGINNEQFF

clone size: NA
D gene: NA
J gene: TRBJ2-5
V gene: TRBV7-9
CDR3 DNA: TGTGCCAGCAGCGGTTTTTGGGAGACCCAGTACTTC
CDR3 protein: CASSGFWETQYF

clone size: few
D gene: NA
J gene: TRBJ2-3
V gene: TRBV11-2
CDR3 DNA: TGTGCCAGCAGCTTAGATCGAGGGCGCCGCACAGATACGCAGTATTTT
CDR3 protein: CASSLDRGRRTDTQYF

clone size: NA
D gene: NA
J gene: TRBJ1-1
V gene: TRBV2
CDR3 DNA: TGTGCCAGGGAGCGACGGAACACTGAAGCTTTCTTT
CDR3 protein: CARERRNTEAFF

clone size: NA
D gene: NA
J gene: TRBJ2-2
V gene: TRBV25-1
CDR3 DNA: TGTGCCAGCAGTGCGTCGACCGTCGCGAACACCGGGGAGCTGTTTTTT
CDR3 protein: CASSASTVANTGELFF

clone size: NA
D gene: TRBD1
J gene: TRBJ1-2
V gene: TRBV10-3
CDR3 DNA: TGTGCCATCAGTACAGGGGGTATGGGCTACACCTTC
CDR3 protein: CAISTGGMGYTF

clone size: NA
D gene: NA
J gene: TRBJ1-1
V gene: TRBV5-4
CDR3 DNA: TGTGCCAGCAGCTTGGTCGGGCAGATGAACACTGAAGCTTTCTTT
CDR3 protein: CASSLVGQMNTEAFF

clone size: NA
D gene: NA
J gene: TRBJ1-1
V gene: TRBV27
CDR3 DNA: TGTGCCAGCAGCCGGGTTACGAACACTGAAGCTTTCTTT
CDR3 protein: CASSRVTNTEAFF

clone size: NA
D gene: TRBD2
J gene: TRBJ2-1
V gene: TRBV24-1
CDR3 DNA: TGTGCCACCAGTGGGACTAGCGGTTACAATGAGCAGTTCTTC
CDR3 protein: CATSGTSGYNEQFF

clone size: few
D gene: TRBD1
J gene: TRBJ2-7
V gene: TRBV27
CDR3 DNA: TGTGCCAGCAGTGTCTGGACAGGGGCTCGAGGCGAGCAGTACTTC
CDR3 protein: CASSVWTGARGEQYF

clone size: many
D gene: NA
J gene: TRBJ2-5
V gene: TRBV7-8
CDR3 DNA: TGTGCCAGCAGCTTCCGGGGGCAAGAGACCCAGTACTTC
CDR3 protein: CASSFRGQETQYF

clone size: NA
D gene: NA
J gene: TRBJ2-2
V gene: TRBV7-9
CDR3 DNA: TGTGCCAGCAGCTCAGGGGCGGGGACGCGCACCGGGGAGCTGTTTTTT
CDR3 protein: CASSSGAGTRTGELFF

clone size: few
D gene: TRBD1
J gene: TRBJ1-2
V gene: TRBV6-2/TRBV6-3
CDR3 DNA: TGTGCCAGCAGTTACCCATCGACAGGGGGCGACTATGGCTACACCTTC
CDR3 protein: CASSYPSTGGDYGYTF

clone size: NA
D gene: TRBD2
J gene: TRBJ2-1
V gene: TRBV4-2
CDR3 DNA: TGTGCCAGCAGCCAAGAGCCTTTTAGCGGGGGGGATTACAATGAGCAGTTCTTC
CDR3 protein: CASSQEPFSGGDYNEQFF

clone size: few
D gene: NA
J gene: TRBJ2-2
V gene: TRBV7-2
CDR3 DNA: TGTGCCAGCAGCTTAGTCGCTGAGGCCGGGGAGCTGTTTTTT
CDR3 protein: CASSLVAEAGELFF

clone size: NA
D gene: NA
J gene: TRBJ2-1
V gene: TRBV3-1
CDR3 DNA: TGTGCCAGCAGCCCCCCTTCCCTGTACAATGAGCAGTTCTTC
CDR3 protein: CASSPPSLYNEQFF

clone size: NA
D gene: TRBD1
J gene: TRBJ2-1
V gene: TRBV15
CDR3 DNA: TGTGCCACCAGCGGCGGGACAGGGGACTATAATGAGCAGTTCTTC
CDR3 protein: CATSGGTGDYNEQFF

clone size: NA
D gene: TRBD1
J gene: TRBJ2-5
V gene: TRBV27
CDR3 DNA: TGTGCCAGCAGTCTCCGACAGGGTTTACTTCCAGAGACCCAGTACTTC
CDR3 protein: CASSLRQGLLPETQYF

clone size: NA
D gene: NA
J gene: TRBJ1-3
V gene: TRBV20-1
CDR3 DNA: TGCAGTGCTAGGGACGGCCTCTCTGGAAACACCATATATTTT
CDR3 protein: CSARDGLSGNTIYF

clone size: few
D gene: TRBD2
J gene: TRBJ2-3
V gene: TRBV12-3/TRBV12-4
CDR3 DNA: TGTGCCAGCCACCAACTAGCGGGGGGAACTTTAGATACGCAGTATTTT
CDR3 protein: CASHQLAGGTLDTQYF

clone size: many
D gene: NA
J gene: TRBJ2-3
V gene: TRBV6-2/TRBV6-3
CDR3 DNA: TGTGCCAGCAGAGTGACCCTGGAGTTAGATACGCAGTATTTT
CDR3 protein: CASRVTLELDTQYF

clone size: NA
D gene: NA
J gene: TRBJ1-2
V gene: TRBV20-1
CDR3 DNA: TGCAGTGCTAGAGATCTTACAGGGATTAACTATGGCTACACCTTC
CDR3 protein: CSARDLTGINYGYTF

clone size: many
D gene: TRBD2
J gene: TRBJ2-1
V gene: TRBV12-3/TRBV12-4
CDR3 DNA: TGTGCCAGCAGTTTAGTGTTCGGACTAGCGGCTGTCCACAATGAGCAGTTCTTC
CDR3 protein: CASSLVFGLAAVHNEQFF

clone size: few
D gene: TRBD2
J gene: TRBJ2-3
V gene: TRBV28
CDR3 DNA: TGTGCCAGCAGTCCACTCCTCCTGAGCGGGGCAGATACGCAGTATTTT
CDR3 protein: CASSPLLLSGADTQYF

clone size: many
D gene: NA
J gene: TRBJ1-6
V gene: TRBV19
CDR3 DNA: TGTGCCAGTAGTATGTCCTCCGGCTCACCCCTCCACTTT
CDR3 protein: CASSMSSGSPLHF

clone size: few
D gene: NA
J gene: TRBJ2-5
V gene: TRBV27
CDR3 DNA: TGTGCCAGCAGTTTTGTCCAGCGGGCAGGAGAGACCCAGTACTTC
CDR3 protein: CASSFVQRAGETQYF

clone size: NA
D gene: NA
J gene: TRBJ1-4
V gene: TRBV2
CDR3 DNA: TGTGCCAGCAGTGAACCATATAATGAAAAACTGTTTTTT
CDR3 protein: CASSEPYNEKLFF

clone size: many
D gene: TRBD1
J gene: TRBJ2-2
V gene: TRBV7-9
CDR3 DNA: TGTGCCAGCAGCTTTACCGGACAGGGTGGCACCGGGGAGCTGTTTTTT
CDR3 protein: CASSFTGQGGTGELFF

clone size: once
D gene: NA
J gene: TRBJ1-4
V gene: TRBV12-3/TRBV12-4
CDR3 DNA: TGTGCCAGCAGTTTCGGGACCCCATGGGAAAAACTGTTTTTT
CDR3 protein: CASSFGTPWEKLFF

clone size: NA
D gene: TRBD1
J gene: TRBJ1-1
V gene: TRBV18
CDR3 DNA: TGTGCCAGCTCACCTGACAGGGGCCGGGTATATGTGGACACTGAAGCTTTCTTT
CDR3 protein: CASSPDRGRVYVDTEAFF

clone size: NA
D gene: NA
J gene: TRBJ1-2
V gene: TRBV27
CDR3 DNA: TGTGCCAGCAGTTTATCGTCCGCCGGGACGGACTATGGCTACACCTTC
CDR3 protein: CASSLSSAGTDYGYTF

clone size: NA
D gene: NA
J gene: TRBJ1-5
V gene: TRBV25-1
CDR3 DNA: TGTGCCAGCAGTGAGGGAGGAGGGGGCAATCAGCCCCAGCATTTT
CDR3 protein: CASSEGGGGNQPQHF

clone size: NA
D gene: TRBD1
J gene: TRBJ1-1
V gene: TRBV28
CDR3 DNA: TGTGCCAGCAGTCCGGACAGGGAGGAGAACACTGAAGCTTTCTTT
CDR3 protein: CASSPDREENTEAFF

clone size: many
D gene: NA
J gene: TRBJ1-1
V gene: TRBV7-6
CDR3 DNA: TGTGCCAGCAGCTTAGCCGGGCTTGAGGCTTTCTTT
CDR3 protein: CASSLAGLEAFF

clone size: few
D gene: NA
J gene: TRBJ2-1
V gene: TRBV27
CDR3 DNA: TGTGCCAGCAGTTTTACAGGGGGGGTCTACAATGAGCAGTTCTTC
CDR3 protein: CASSFTGGVYNEQFF

clone size: NA
D gene: NA
J gene: TRBJ1-6
V gene: TRBV7-2
CDR3 DNA: TGTGCCAACAGCCTCGGATCACCCCTCCACTTT
CDR3 protein: CANSLGSPLHF